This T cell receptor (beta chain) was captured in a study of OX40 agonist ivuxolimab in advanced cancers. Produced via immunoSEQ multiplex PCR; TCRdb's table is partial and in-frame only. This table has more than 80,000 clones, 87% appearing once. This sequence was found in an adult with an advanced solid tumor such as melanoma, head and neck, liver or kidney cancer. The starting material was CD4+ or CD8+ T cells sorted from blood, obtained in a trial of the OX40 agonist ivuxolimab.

The CDR3 spells CASSPGVVTFF. The CDR3 DNA sequence: TGTGCCAGTAGTCCAGGGGTCGTGACTTTCTTT. The V gene is TRBV19, the J gene TRBJ1-1, with D possibly matching TRBD1 (6 bases). CDR1 is LNHDA and CDR2 is SQIVND in the germline V gene (reference sequence). The CDR3 runs 11 residues. Trimming took off 5 bases at V and 12 bases at J, with 13 bases between the two ends.